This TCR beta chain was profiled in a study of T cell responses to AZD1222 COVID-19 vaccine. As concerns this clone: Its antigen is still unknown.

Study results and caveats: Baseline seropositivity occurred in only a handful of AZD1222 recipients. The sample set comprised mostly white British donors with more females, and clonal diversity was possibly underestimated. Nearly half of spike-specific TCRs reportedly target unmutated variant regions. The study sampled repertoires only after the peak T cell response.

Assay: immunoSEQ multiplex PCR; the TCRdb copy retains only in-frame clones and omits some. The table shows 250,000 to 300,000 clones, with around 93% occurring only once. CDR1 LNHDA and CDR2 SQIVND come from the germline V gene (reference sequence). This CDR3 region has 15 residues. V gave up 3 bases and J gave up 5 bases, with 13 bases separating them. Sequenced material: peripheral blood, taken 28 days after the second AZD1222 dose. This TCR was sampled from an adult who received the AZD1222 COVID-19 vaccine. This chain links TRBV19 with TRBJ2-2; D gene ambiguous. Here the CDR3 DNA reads TGTGCCAGTAGTATCGGGCAGCCCGTAACCGGGGAGCTGTTTTTT. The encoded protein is CASSIGQPVTGELFF.